The clone carrying this T cell receptor beta chain was counted only a few times. Per the germline V gene, CDR1 is SGHVS and CDR2 is FQNEAQ. V was trimmed by 2 bases and J by 8 bases, leaving 21 bases between them. The length of the CDR3 is 16 residues. Donors likely had unrecorded immune exposures despite being nominally healthy when sampled. PCR was performed using 60 Vbeta and 13 Jbeta primers. Only in-frame clones appear in the TCRdb table, and some are missing; sequencing was by immunoSEQ multiplex PCR. Of over 110,000 clones in the sample, 78% were seen once. This sample stems from a study of cytomegalovirus exposure and HLA in healthy donors.

Sequencing was carried out using PBMCs. V and J are TRBV7-8 and TRBJ1-2; perhaps TRBD1 as D (6 bases). The sequence was obtained from a female donor in good health and CMV-seronegative. CDR3 protein: CASSLFSGPGAKGYTF. CDR3 bases: TGTGCCAGCAGCTTATTTTCGGGACCAGGGGCCAAGGGCTACACCTTC.